The 15 T cell receptor beta chains listed next were all sequenced from one sample in a study of T cells in Graves' hyperthyroidism and ophthalmopathy. What was amplified from RNA transcripts were TCR beta CDR3 regions. Carried out on the TCR CDR3, a first-round RT-PCR used the HTBI primer set. TCRdb analysed the multiplex PCR reads with MiXCR anew, one entry per CDR3 protein. The data contain almost 500,000 distinct CDR3 sequences, around a fifth of them singletons. Specimen: blood. The source of these receptors is a woman between 65 and 79 years old with Graves' ophthalmopathy.

This clonotype has only a few counts. An end of the junction differs from the germline gene, which may be a read error. This chain uses TRBV29-1 with TRBJ1-2; no reliable D call. The CDR3 has 13 residues. CDR1 is SQVTM and CDR2 is ANQGSEA in the germline V gene. The CDR3 protein is CSVKEADLLGYTF. The CDR3 nucleotides read TGCAGCGTTAAAGAGGCAGATCTACTGGGCTACACCTTC.

This clonotype has a handful of counts. The rearrangement links TRBV20-1 to TRBJ1-2, with D possibly matching TRBD1 (6 bases). Germline assignment: CDR1 DFQATT and CDR2 SNEGSKA (reference sequence). CDR3 length: 10 amino acids. Trimming removed 6 bases from V and 5 bases from J, with 7 bases in between. CDR3 sequence reads: CSAQGYGYTF. In DNA form, the CDR3 reads TGCAGTGCCCAGGGGTATGGCTACACCTTC.

This clonotype was detected many times. V and J are TRBV2 and TRBJ2-5, with 9 bases aligning to TRBD1. This CDR3 is 14 amino acids long. After removal of 6 bases from V and 5 bases from J, the junction contained 7 bases not matched to a gene. Germline CDR1 reads SNHLY; CDR2 reads FYNNEI. The CDR3 coding sequence is TGTGCCAGCAGCGCGGGACAGGGCGGGGAGACCCAGTACTTC. Its translation: CASSAGQGGETQYF.

The J gene is TRBJ2-7, the V gene TRBV5-5, with 8 bases matching TRBD2. Germline V CDR1 and CDR2: SGHKS, YYEKEE (reference sequence). The CDR3 is 19 residues long. The V and J ends lost 0 bases and 0 bases, in that order; junction bases with no gene match: 14. In DNA, the CDR3 is TGTGCCAGCAGCTTGGGATCGACCGGGGCACTAGCGGCCTCCTACGAGCAGTACTTC. Residues: CASSLGSTGALAASYEQYF.

J is TRBJ2-7 and V is TRBV19; TRBD1 matches at 7 bases. The V and J ends lost 4 bases and 2 bases, in that order; junction bases with no gene match: 8. CDR3 length equals 15 residues. From germline, CDR1 is LNHDA and CDR2 SQIVND (reference sequence). CDR3 nucleotide sequence: TGTGCCAGTAGTACTAACCGGGACAGCCCCTACGAGCAGTACTTC. Translation: CASSTNRDSPYEQYF. Full variable domain (missing parts from reference TRBV19 and TRBJ2-7): DGGITQSPKYLFRKEGQNVTLSCEQNLNHDAMYWYRQDPGQGLRLIYYSQIVNDFQKGDIAEGYSVSREKKESFPLTVTSAQKNPTAFYLCASSTNRDSPYEQYFGPGTRLTVT.

The chain is built from TRBV28 and TRBJ1-2, with 7 nucleotides matching TRBD1. Trimming cost V 7 bases and J 6 bases; bases outside gene matches: 11. The CDR3 consists of 14 residues. Germline CDR1 reads MDHEN; CDR2 reads SYDVKM. CDR3: CASKPGQGGHGYTF. The CDR3 coding sequence is TGTGCCAGCAAACCTGGGCAGGGGGGGCATGGCTACACCTTC.

This chain connects TRBV30 to TRBJ2-7, with TRBD2 matching 8 bases. The CDR3 has 12 amino acids. V shed 8 bases, J shed 7 bases, and the junction held 10 bases outside the gene matches. Germline loops: CDR1 GTSNPN, CDR2 SVGIG (reference sequence). CDR3 bases: TGTGCCCACGAGGCGGGAGGTGAGGAGCAGTACTTC. Translated, it gives CAHEAGGEEQYF.

The chain has TRBV28 and TRBJ2-7; a weak D match, TRBD2 (5 bases). Trimming removed 4 bases at V and 6 bases at J, with 16 bases between. The CDR3 runs 14 residues. Per germline, CDR1 MDHEN and CDR2 SYDVKM. The CDR3: CASSYGAGSREQYF. The CDR3 bases are TGTGCCAGCAGTTACGGCGCGGGCTCGCGCGAGCAGTACTTC.

There are many counts of this clonotype. The chain employs TRBV6-1 and TRBJ1-2, with 8 bases matching TRBD1. The CDR3 spans 14 residues. The ends lost 7 bases at V and 4 bases at J; junction bases unmatched: 8. Germline CDR1 reads MNHNS; CDR2 reads SASEGT. CDR3: CASIIDRGGYGYTF. The CDR3 DNA is TGTGCCAGCATCATTGACAGGGGAGGCTATGGCTACACCTTC.

This clonotype was observed a handful of times. This sequence joins TRBV20-1 and TRBJ2-3; D gene ambiguous. This CDR3 has 13 residues. CDR1 and CDR2 (germline): DFQATT, SNEGSKA (reference sequence). Trimming stripped 5 bases from V and 4 bases from J, with 13 bases between. CDR3 amino acids: CSAAPVGADTQYF. As DNA, the CDR3 is TGCAGTGCTGCCCCCGTAGGCGCAGATACGCAGTATTTT.

The sample holds a few counts of this clonotype. The chain combines TRBV11-3 with TRBJ1-1; D not certain. The CDR3 is made up of 13 amino acids. Germline values: CDR1 SGHNT, CDR2 YENEEA. V lost 0 bases, J lost 6 bases, and 8 bases lay in between. CDR3 in DNA: TGTGCCAGCAGCTTAGAGTTCTCGTCTGAAGCTTTCTTT. Translated: CASSLEFSSEAFF. The full variable domain, with the rest looked up from reference TRBV11-3 and TRBJ1-1, is EAGVVQSPRYKIIEKKQPVAFWCNPISGHNTLYWYLQNLGQGPELLIRYENEEAVDDSQLPKDRFSAERLKGVDSTLKIQPAELGDSAVYLCASSLEFSSEAFFGQGTRLTVV.

This clonotype was seen more than once but under ten times. The V gene is TRBV7-2, the J gene TRBJ2-5; TRBD1 matches at 7 bases. This CDR3 has 14 amino acids. Germline values: CDR1 SGHTA, CDR2 FQGNSA. Germline trimming cut 5 bases from V and 2 bases from J; bases unmatched to any gene: 5. The CDR3 nucleotides are TGTGCCAGCAGCCCGAGCAGGGGGCAAGAGACCCAGTACTTC. This encodes CASSPSRGQETQYF.

This chain joins TRBV19 and TRBJ2-1; the D gene is possibly TRBD1 (6 bases). The CDR3 covers 16 residues. V lost 5 bases and J 1 base, leaving 15 bases between the germline ends. Germline V gene lookup returns CDR1 LNHDA and CDR2 SQIVND (reference sequence). CDR3 bases: TGTGCCAGTAGTGTCCAAGGGACACTTTCCTACAATGAGCAGTTCTTC. Its protein is CASSVQGTLSYNEQFF. The whole variable domain, filled in from reference TRBV19 and TRBJ2-1, reads DGGITQSPKYLFRKEGQNVTLSCEQNLNHDAMYWYRQDPGQGLRLIYYSQIVNDFQKGDIAEGYSVSREKKESFPLTVTSAQKNPTAFYLCASSVQGTLSYNEQFFGPGTRLTVL.

The chain uses TRBV2 and TRBJ2-7; D may be TRBD1 or TRBD2 (5 bases each). The CDR3 consists of 14 residues. The V gene lost 3 bases and the J gene lost 5 bases, with 14 bases spanning the gap. Germline values: CDR1 SNHLY, CDR2 FYNNEI. CDR3 in amino acids: CASSDRAGTDEQYF. The CDR3 DNA reads as TGTGCCAGCAGTGACCGGGCAGGGACGGACGAGCAGTACTTC.

This clonotype was detected a few times. A read error is possible here, since a much larger clone lies one base away. The genes are TRBV2 and TRBJ2-1; D is unclear. Per the germline V gene, CDR1 is SNHLY and CDR2 is FYNNEI. This CDR3 region has 15 residues. CDR3 nucleotide sequence: TGTGTCAGCAGTGAACGACGGCGGTGGTACAATGAGCAGTTCTTC. It specifies CVSSERRRWYNEQFF.